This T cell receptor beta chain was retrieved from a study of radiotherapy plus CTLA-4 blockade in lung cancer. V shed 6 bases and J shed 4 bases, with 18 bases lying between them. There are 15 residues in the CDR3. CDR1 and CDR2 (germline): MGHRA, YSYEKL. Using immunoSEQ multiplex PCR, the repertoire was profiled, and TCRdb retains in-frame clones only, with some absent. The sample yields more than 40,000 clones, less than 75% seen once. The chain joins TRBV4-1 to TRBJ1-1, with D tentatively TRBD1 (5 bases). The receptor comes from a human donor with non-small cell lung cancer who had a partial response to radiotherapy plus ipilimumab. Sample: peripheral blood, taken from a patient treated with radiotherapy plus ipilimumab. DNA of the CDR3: TGCGCCAGCAGTCCGGGGCGAGGGGAGGGCACTGAAGCTTTCTTT. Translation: CASSPGRGEGTEAFF.